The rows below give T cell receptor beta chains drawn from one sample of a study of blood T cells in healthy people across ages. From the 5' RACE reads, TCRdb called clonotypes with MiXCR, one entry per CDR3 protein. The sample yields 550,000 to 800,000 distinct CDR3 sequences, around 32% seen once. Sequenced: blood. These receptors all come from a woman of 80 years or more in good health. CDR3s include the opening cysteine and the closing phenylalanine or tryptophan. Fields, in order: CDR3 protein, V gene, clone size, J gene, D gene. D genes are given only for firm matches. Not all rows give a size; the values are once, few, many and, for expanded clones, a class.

CDR3: CASSLPGQGGDSNYGCTF
V: TRBV5-1
size: few
J: TRBJ1-2
D: TRBD1

CDR3: CSASRVSLYGYTF
V: TRBV20-1
size: NA
J: TRBJ1-2
D: NA

CDR3: CASADRRGVRRQETQYF
V: TRBV6-1
size: NA
J: TRBJ2-5
D: NA

CDR3: CASSTTVSYEQYF
V: TRBV7-2
size: NA
J: TRBJ2-7
D: NA

CDR3: CASSQDEGASLYGYTF
V: TRBV4-2
size: NA
J: TRBJ1-2
D: TRBD1

CDR3: CASSAGPAGIYEQYF
V: TRBV7-3
size: once
J: TRBJ2-7
D: TRBD2

CDR3: CATSRDTRGRNEQFF
V: TRBV15
size: many
J: TRBJ2-1
D: TRBD1

CDR3: CASSQEGRLREAFF
V: TRBV14
size: few
J: TRBJ1-1
D: NA

CDR3: CASSSGATGPEAFF
V: TRBV28
size: NA
J: TRBJ1-1
D: NA

CDR3: CASRTGVTNYGYTF
V: TRBV27
size: NA
J: TRBJ1-2
D: TRBD1

CDR3: CATGSGGIAYNEQYF
V: TRBV27
size: NA
J: TRBJ2-7
D: TRBD2

CDR3: CSVVLWQDARTDTQYF
V: TRBV29-1
size: NA
J: TRBJ2-3
D: NA

CDR3: CASSLVLGQGGLLSNQPQHF
V: TRBV12-3/TRBV12-4
size: many
J: TRBJ1-5
D: TRBD1

CDR3: CASSYRASGTYERYF
V: TRBV6-5
size: NA
J: TRBJ2-5
D: TRBD2

CDR3: CASSQDRVYGANVLTF
V: TRBV11-3
size: many
J: TRBJ2-6
D: TRBD1

CDR3: CVSSSFGTREGQYF
V: TRBV6-2/TRBV6-3
size: NA
J: TRBJ2-4
D: NA

CDR3: CASSQDVRDSYEQYF
V: TRBV4-3
size: many
J: TRBJ2-7
D: NA

CDR3: CATSRDHRDAYNEQFF
V: TRBV15
size: many
J: TRBJ2-1
D: NA

CDR3: CASSQNTKQGQQPQHF
V: TRBV4-1
size: few
J: TRBJ1-5
D: TRBD1

CDR3: CASTRTGRKTGANVLTF
V: TRBV11-2
size: many
J: TRBJ2-6
D: TRBD1

CDR3: CASSRQGAGGANVLTF
V: TRBV7-2
size: many
J: TRBJ2-6
D: TRBD1

CDR3: CAGGSNRGRGETQYF
V: TRBV12-5
size: NA
J: TRBJ2-5
D: TRBD1

CDR3: CASSAGGDRANPYEQYF
V: TRBV7-9
size: many
J: TRBJ2-7
D: NA

CDR3: CASSLTGRYGELFF
V: TRBV5-5
size: NA
J: TRBJ2-2
D: NA

CDR3: CASSFPGGEAFF
V: TRBV7-2
size: many
J: TRBJ1-1
D: NA

CDR3: CASSNLGQGAGGYTF
V: TRBV6-6
size: many
J: TRBJ1-2
D: TRBD1

CDR3: CASSQMGTF
V: TRBV4-1
size: few
J: TRBJ2-6
D: NA

CDR3: CASSYDTGAWSYNEQFF
V: TRBV5-6
size: many
J: TRBJ2-1
D: TRBD1

CDR3: CASSFRADSGYTF
V: TRBV19
size: NA
J: TRBJ1-2
D: NA

CDR3: CASRGVDTQYF
V: TRBV7-2
size: many
J: TRBJ2-3
D: NA

CDR3: CASSPGLAGAKNTDTQCF
V: TRBV13
size: NA
J: TRBJ2-3
D: TRBD2

CDR3: CASSTGTGEGKTQYF
V: TRBV7-8
size: many
J: TRBJ2-5
D: TRBD1

CDR3: CASSPRGSGYNEQFF
V: TRBV11-2
size: many
J: TRBJ2-1
D: NA

CDR3: CASSRTSGRTTDTQYF
V: TRBV6-1
size: NA
J: TRBJ2-3
D: TRBD2

CDR3: CASSLEGPGYNEQFF
V: TRBV5-1
size: many
J: TRBJ2-1
D: NA

CDR3: CSVGRTGGGTNQQFF
V: TRBV29-1
size: many
J: TRBJ2-1
D: TRBD1

CDR3: CSVGTTLYGYTF
V: TRBV29-1
size: many
J: TRBJ1-2
D: NA

CDR3: CASSKGDGPYGYTF
V: TRBV6-1
size: many
J: TRBJ1-2
D: NA

CDR3: CSARDPAGGSYNEQFF
V: TRBV20-1
size: many
J: TRBJ2-1
D: NA

CDR3: CSASLGTDTQYF
V: TRBV20-1
size: many
J: TRBJ2-3
D: NA

CDR3: CASNQLGDGYTF
V: TRBV28
size: NA
J: TRBJ1-2
D: NA